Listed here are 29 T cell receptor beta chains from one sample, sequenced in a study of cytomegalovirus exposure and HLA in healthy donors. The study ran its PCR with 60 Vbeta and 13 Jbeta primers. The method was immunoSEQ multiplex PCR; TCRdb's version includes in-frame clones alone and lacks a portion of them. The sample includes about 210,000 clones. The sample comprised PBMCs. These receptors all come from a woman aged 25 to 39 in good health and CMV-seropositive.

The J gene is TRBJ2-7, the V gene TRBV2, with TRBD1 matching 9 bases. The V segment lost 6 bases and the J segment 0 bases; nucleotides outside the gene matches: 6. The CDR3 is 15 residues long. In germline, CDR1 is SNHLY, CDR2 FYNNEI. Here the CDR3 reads CASRGTGQSSYEQYF. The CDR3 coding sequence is TGTGCCAGCAGAGGGACAGGGCAAAGCTCCTACGAGCAGTACTTC.

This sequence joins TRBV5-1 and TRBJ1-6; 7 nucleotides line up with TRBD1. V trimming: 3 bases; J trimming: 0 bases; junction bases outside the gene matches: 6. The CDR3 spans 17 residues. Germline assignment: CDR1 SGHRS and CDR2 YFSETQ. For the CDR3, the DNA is TGCGCCAGCAGCTCCGGGACAGCTAGCTCCTATAATTCACCCCTCCACTTT. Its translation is CASSSGTASSYNSPLHF.

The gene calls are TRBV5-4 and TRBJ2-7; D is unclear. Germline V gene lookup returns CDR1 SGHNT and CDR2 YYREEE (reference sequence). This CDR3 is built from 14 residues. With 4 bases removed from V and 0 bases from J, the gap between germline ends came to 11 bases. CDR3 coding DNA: TGTGCCAGCAGCCTGAAGACAAACTCCTACGAGCAGTACTTC. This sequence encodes CASSLKTNSYEQYF. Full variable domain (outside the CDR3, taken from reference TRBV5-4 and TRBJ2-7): ETGVTQSPTHLIKTRGQQVTLRCSSQSGHNTVSWYQQALGQGPQFIFQYYREEENGRGNFPPRFSGLQFPNYSSELNVNALELDDSALYLCASSLKTNSYEQYFGPGTRLTVT.

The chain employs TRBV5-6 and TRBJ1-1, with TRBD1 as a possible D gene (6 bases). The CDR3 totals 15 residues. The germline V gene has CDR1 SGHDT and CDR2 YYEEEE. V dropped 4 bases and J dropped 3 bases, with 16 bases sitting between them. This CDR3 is CASSKPQGRDTEAFF. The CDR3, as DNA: TGTGCCAGCAGCAAACCACAGGGTAGGGACACTGAAGCTTTCTTT.

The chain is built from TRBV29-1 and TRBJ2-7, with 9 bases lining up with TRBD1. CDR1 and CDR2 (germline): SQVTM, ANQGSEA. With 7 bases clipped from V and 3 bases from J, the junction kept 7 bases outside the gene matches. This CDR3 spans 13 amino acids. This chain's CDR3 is CSGTTGGNYEQYF. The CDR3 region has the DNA TGCAGCGGCACGACAGGGGGGAACTACGAGCAGTACTTC.

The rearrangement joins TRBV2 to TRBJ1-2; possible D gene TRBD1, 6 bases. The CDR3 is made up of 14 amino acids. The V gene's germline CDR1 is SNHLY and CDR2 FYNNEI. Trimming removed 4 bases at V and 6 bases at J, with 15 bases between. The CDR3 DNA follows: TGTGCCAGCAGTGTAACAGGGTTGTCAGATGGCTACACCTTC. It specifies CASSVTGLSDGYTF.

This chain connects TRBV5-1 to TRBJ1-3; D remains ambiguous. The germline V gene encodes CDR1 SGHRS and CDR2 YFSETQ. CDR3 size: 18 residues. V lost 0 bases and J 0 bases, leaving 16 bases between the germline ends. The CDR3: CASSLAPSRGGSGNTIYF. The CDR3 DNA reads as TGCGCCAGCAGCTTGGCCCCAAGTCGCGGAGGCTCTGGAAACACCATATATTTT.

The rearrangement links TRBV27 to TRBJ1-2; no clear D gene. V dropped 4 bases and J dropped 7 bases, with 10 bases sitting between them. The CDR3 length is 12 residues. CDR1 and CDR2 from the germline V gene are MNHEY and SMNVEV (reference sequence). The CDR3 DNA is TGTGCCAGCAGTTCCGACTCCAGTGGCTACACCTTC. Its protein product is CASSSDSSGYTF.

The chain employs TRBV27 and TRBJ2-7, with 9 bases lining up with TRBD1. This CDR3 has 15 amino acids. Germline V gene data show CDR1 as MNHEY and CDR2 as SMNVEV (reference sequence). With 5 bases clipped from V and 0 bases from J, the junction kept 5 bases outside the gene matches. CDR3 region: CASSQRTGASYEQYF. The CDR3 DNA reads TGTGCCAGCAGTCAGCGGACAGGGGCCTCCTACGAGCAGTACTTC.

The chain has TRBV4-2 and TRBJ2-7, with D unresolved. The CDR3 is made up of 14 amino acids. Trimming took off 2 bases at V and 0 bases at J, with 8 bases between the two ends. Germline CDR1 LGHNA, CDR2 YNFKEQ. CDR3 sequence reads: CASSQSRSSYEQYF. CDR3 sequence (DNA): TGTGCCAGCAGCCAATCTAGGAGCTCCTACGAGCAGTACTTC.

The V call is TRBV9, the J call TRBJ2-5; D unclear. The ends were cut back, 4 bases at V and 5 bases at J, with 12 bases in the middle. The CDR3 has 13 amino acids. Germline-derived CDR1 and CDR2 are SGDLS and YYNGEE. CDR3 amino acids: CASSPRLAETQYF. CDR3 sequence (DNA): TGTGCCAGCAGCCCTCGACTGGCGGAGACCCAGTACTTC.

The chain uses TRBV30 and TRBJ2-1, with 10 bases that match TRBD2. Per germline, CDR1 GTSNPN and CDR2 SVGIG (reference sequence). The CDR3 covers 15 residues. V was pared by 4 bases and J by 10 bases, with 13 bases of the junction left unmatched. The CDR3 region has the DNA TGTGCCTGGACCGCGGGAGCTAGCGGGAGTAACGAGCAGTTCTTC. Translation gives CAWTAGASGSNEQFF.

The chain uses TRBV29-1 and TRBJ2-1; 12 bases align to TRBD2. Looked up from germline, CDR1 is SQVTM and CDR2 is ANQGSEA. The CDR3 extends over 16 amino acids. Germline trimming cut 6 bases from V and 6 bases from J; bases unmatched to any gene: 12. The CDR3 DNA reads TGCAGCGTACTCAGACCAACTAGCGGGAGGAGCAATGAGCAGTTCTTC. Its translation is CSVLRPTSGRSNEQFF.

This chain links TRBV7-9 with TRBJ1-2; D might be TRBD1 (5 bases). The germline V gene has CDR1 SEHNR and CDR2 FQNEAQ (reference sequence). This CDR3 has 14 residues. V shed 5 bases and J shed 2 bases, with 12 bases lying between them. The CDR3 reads CASSLGAVNYGYTF. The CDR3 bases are TGTGCCAGCAGCCTAGGGGCAGTAAACTATGGCTACACCTTC.

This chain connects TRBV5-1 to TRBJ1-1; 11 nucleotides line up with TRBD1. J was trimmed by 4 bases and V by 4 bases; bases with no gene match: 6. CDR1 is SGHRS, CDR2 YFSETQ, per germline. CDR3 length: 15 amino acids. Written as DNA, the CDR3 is TGCGCCAGCAGCCGGATTGGGACAGGGGGCACTGAAGCTTTCTTT. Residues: CASSRIGTGGTEAFF.

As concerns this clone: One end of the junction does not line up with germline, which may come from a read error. The CDR3 DNA is TGTGCCAGCAGCTTGGAGGGGACAGCGGGTCTAATCTTC. This translates into CASSLEGTAGLIF. The V call is TRBV5-5, the J call TRBJ1-2; TRBD1 matches at 7 bases. Germline CDR1 reads SGHKS; CDR2 reads YYEKEE (reference sequence). There are 13 residues in the CDR3.

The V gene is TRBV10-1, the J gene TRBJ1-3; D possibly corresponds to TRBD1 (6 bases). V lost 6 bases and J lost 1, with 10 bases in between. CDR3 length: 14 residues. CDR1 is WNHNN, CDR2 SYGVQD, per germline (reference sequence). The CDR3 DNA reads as TGCGCCAGCAGGACAGGAGATTCTGGAAACACCATATATTTT. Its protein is CASRTGDSGNTIYF.

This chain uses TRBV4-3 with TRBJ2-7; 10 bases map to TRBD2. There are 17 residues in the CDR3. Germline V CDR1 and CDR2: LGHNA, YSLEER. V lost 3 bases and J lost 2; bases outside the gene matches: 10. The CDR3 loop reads CASSQGGAGGPPYEQYF. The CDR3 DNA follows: TGCGCCAGCAGCCAGGGGGGAGCGGGAGGGCCCCCCTACGAGCAGTACTTC.

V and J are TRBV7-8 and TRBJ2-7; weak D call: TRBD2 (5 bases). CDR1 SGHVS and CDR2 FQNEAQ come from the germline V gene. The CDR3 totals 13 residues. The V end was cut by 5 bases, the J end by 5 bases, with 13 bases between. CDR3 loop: CASSLIERDEQYF. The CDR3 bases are TGTGCCAGCAGCCTTATAGAGAGGGACGAGCAGTACTTC.

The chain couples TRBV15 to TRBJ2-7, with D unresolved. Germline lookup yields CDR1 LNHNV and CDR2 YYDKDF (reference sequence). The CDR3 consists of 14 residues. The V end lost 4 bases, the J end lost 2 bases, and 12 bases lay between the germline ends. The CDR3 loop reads CATSKETTTYEQYF. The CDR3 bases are TGTGCCACCAGCAAAGAGACAACAACCTACGAGCAGTACTTC.

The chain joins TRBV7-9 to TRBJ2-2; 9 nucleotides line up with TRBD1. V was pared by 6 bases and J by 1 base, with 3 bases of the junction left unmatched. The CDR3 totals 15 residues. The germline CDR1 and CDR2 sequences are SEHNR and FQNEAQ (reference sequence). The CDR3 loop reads CASSPGQGNTGELFF. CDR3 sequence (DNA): TGTGCCAGCAGTCCGGGACAGGGGAACACCGGGGAGCTGTTTTTT.

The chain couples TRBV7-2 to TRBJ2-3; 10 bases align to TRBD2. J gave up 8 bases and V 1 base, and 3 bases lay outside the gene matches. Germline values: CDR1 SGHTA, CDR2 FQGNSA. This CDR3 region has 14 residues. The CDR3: CASSLVAGGGTQYF. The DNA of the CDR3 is TGTGCCAGCAGCTTAGTAGCGGGAGGCGGTACGCAGTATTTT.

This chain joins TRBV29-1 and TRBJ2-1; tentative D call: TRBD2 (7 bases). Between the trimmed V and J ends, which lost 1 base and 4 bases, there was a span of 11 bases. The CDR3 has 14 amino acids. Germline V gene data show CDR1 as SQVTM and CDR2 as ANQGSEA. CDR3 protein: CSVEGGGSYNEQFF. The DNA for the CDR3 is TGCAGCGTTGAAGGGGGGGGCTCATACAATGAGCAGTTCTTC.

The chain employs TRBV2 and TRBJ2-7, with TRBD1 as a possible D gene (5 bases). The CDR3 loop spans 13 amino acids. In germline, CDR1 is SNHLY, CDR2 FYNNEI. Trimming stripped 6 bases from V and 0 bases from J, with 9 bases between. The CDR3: CASRDGASYEQYF. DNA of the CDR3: TGTGCCAGCAGGGATGGGGCCTCCTACGAGCAGTACTTC.

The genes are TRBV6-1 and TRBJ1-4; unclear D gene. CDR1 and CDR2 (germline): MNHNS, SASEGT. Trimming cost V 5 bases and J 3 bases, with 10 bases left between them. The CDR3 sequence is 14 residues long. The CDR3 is CASSSEGSNEKLFF. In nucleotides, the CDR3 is TGTGCCAGCAGTAGCGAGGGTTCTAATGAAAAACTGTTTTTT.

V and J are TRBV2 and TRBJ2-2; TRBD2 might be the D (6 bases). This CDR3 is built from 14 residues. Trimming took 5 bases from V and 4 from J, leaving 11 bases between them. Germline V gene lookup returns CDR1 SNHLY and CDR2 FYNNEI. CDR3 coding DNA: TGTGCCAGCAGTTCGGGACTTTCCACCGGGGAGCTGTTTTTT. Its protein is CASSSGLSTGELFF.

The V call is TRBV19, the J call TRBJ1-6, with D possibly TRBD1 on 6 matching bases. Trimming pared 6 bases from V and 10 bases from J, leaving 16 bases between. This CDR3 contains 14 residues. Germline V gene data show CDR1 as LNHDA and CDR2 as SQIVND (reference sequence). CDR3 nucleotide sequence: TGTGCCAGTAGCACCGGGACATTACAGTCACCCCTCCACTTT. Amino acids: CASSTGTLQSPLHF. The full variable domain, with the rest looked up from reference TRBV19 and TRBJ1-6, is DGGITQSPKYLFRKEGQNVTLSCEQNLNHDAMYWYRQDPGQGLRLIYYSQIVNDFQKGDIAEGYSVSREKKESFPLTVTSAQKNPTAFYLCASSTGTLQSPLHFGNGTRLTVT.

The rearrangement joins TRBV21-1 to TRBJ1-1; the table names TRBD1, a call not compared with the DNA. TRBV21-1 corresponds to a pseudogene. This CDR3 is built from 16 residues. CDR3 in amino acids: CASSTDRGQGNTEAFF. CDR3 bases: TGTGCCAGCAGCACCGACCGGGGACAGGGTAACACTGAAGCTTTCTTT.

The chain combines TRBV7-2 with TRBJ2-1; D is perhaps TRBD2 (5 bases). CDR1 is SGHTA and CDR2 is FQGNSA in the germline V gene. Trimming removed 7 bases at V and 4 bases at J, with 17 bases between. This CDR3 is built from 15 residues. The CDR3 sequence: CASISGRAEYNEQFF. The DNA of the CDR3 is TGTGCCAGCATATCCGGGCGGGCAGAATACAATGAGCAGTTCTTC.